This TCR beta chain was retrieved from a study of shared clonotypes between healthy human individuals. General study findings and limits: How much donors shared clonotypes was expected to be affected by sequencing depth.

In the source study's methods: Sequence data from immunoSEQ were junction-only and lacked quality scores; consequently, filtering differed. TCRdb's copy holds only in-frame clones and misses some; the assay was immunoSEQ multiplex PCR. V and J calls and clone size follow that table, whereas D and trimming were derived from the DNA. This sample yields about 470,000 clones, of which roughly 77% are seen a single time; over 10% belongs to the top ten. Donors were healthy HIV-negative adults without recently reported acute infections or vaccinations. Germline V lookup: CDR1 SGHTA, CDR2 FQGNSA. Trimming took off 5 bases at V and 0 bases at J, with 11 bases between the two ends. The CDR3 runs to 14 residues. Turning to this clone: The antigen is undetermined.

The origin of this receptor is a woman aged 35 to 49 in good health. Some clones in this sample may be carry-over from other donors' samples. The V and J genes are TRBV7-2 and TRBJ2-7; D is perhaps TRBD1 or TRBD2 (5 bases each). Material: PBMCs. CDR3 DNA: TGTGCCAGCAGCCGACGGGACCCCTCCTACGAGCAGTACTTC. It encodes CASSRRDPSYEQYF.